This T cell receptor (beta chain) was found in a study of control samples from healthy donors and cancer patients. Germline V gene lookup returns CDR1 LGHNA and CDR2 YNFKEQ. The CDR3 contains 15 residues. V shed 5 bases, J shed 4 bases, and the junction held 7 bases outside the gene matches. Method: immunoSEQ multiplex PCR; TCRdb's copy keeps in-frame clones and lacks some. The sample shows over 200,000 clones, almost 85% of them seen only once. The clonotype comes from a woman between 55 and 75 years old with lung cancer. Sequences were obtained from PBMCs. The chain combines TRBV4-2 with TRBJ2-3; 9 nucleotides align to TRBD2. The CDR3 DNA follows: TGTGCCAGCAGCTCCCAAGCGGGGGGCGCAGATACGCAGTATTTT. Its protein product is CASSSQAGGADTQYF.